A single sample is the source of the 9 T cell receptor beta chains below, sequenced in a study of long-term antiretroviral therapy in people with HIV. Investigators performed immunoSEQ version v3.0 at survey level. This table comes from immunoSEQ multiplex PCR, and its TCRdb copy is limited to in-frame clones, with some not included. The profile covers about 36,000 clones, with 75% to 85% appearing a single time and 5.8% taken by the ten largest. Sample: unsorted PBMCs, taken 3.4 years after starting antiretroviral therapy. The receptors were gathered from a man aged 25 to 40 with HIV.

DNA of the CDR3: TGTGCCAGCAGCTTGGCTTCTGTAGCGGCCTTTAGCTCCTACAATGAGCAGTTCTTC. Encoded protein: CASSLASVAAFSSYNEQFF. J is TRBJ2-1 and V is TRBV5-8; possible D gene TRBD2, 6 bases. The CDR3 totals 19 residues. V lost 0 bases, J lost 0 bases, and 19 bases lay in between. In germline, CDR1 is SGHTS, CDR2 YDEGEE.

Written as DNA, the CDR3 is TGCAGCGTATACATAGGTTCCTACGAGCAGTACTTC. Amino acids: CSVYIGSYEQYF. The chain is built from TRBV29-1 and TRBJ2-7; D remains unclear. The germline V gene has CDR1 SQVTM and CDR2 ANQGSEA. The CDR3 spans 12 residues. V was trimmed by 6 bases and J by 1 base, leaving 10 bases between them.

The CDR3 sequence is CASSISVPTGNQPQHF. In nucleotides, the CDR3 is TGTGCCAGTAGTATCTCGGTCCCGACTGGGAATCAGCCCCAGCATTTT. The chain is built from TRBV19 and TRBJ1-5; D is undetermined. Germline-derived CDR1 and CDR2 are LNHDA and SQIVND (reference sequence). V was shortened by 3 bases and J by 4 bases, with 16 bases between the two germline ends. This CDR3 is 16 amino acids long.

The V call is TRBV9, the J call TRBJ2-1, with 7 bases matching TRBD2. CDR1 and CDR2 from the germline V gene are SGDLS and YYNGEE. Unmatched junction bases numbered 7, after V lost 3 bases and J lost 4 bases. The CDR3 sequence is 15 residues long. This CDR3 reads CASSAAGLPYNEQFF. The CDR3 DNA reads TGTGCCAGCAGCGCGGCGGGACTACCTTACAATGAGCAGTTCTTC.

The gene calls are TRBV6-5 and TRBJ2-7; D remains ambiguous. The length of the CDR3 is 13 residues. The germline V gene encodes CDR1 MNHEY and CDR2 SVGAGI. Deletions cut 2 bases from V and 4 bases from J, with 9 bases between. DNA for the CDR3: TGTGCCAGCAGTTACCTACAACAATACGAGCAGTACTTC. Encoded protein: CASSYLQQYEQYF.

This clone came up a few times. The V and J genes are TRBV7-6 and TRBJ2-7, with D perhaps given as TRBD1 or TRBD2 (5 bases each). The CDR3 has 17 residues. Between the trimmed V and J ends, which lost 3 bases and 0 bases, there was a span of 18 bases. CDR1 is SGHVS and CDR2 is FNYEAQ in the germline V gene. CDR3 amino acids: CASSLGLGPQLSYEQYF. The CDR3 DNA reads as TGTGCCAGCAGCTTGGGGTTGGGACCGCAGCTCTCCTACGAGCAGTACTTC.

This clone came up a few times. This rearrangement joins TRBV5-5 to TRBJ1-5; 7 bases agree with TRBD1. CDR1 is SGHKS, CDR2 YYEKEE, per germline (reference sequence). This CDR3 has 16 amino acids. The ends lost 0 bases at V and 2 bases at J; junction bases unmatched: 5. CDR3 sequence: CASSLEGGWGNQPQHF. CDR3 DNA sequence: TGTGCCAGCAGCTTGGAAGGGGGCTGGGGCAATCAGCCCCAGCATTTT.

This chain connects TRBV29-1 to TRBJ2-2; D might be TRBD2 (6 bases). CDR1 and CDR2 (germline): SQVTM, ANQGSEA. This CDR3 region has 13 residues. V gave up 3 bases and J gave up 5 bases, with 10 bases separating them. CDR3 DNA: TGCAGCGTTGAGCGGGGTTGGACCGGGGAGCTGTTTTTT. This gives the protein CSVERGWTGELFF.

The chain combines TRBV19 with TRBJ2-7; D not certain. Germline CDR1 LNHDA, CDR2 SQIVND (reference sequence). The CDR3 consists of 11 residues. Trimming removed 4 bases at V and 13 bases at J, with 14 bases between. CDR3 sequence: CASSSARQLYF. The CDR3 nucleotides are TGTGCCAGTAGTAGCGCTAGACAACTTTACTTC.